This is a list of T cell receptor beta chains from one sample in a study of CD8+ T cells in alopecia areata. Sequencing used immunoSEQ multiplex PCR; TCRdb keeps in-frame clones, though not all of them. The table has roughly 150,000 clones, about three fifths seen once. Sequencing was done on a sample of CD4+ T cells sorted from blood. The source of these receptors is a human donor in good health. Both conserved end residues are part of each CDR3. The D gene is left open where the match is weak. Expanded clones get a size class; other rows say once, few or many, or leave the size out.

TRBJ2-4 | . | few | TRBV9 | TGTGCCAGCAGCGTAGTCCAGGGGTCCATTCAGTACTTC | CASSVVQGSIQYF
TRBJ1-1 | . | . | TRBV30 | TGTGCCTGGAGTGTACGGGGGACTGAAGCTTTCTTT | CAWSVRGTEAFF
TRBJ2-5 | . | . | TRBV4-2 | TGTGCCAGCAGCCGCGGGGGCGGTCAAGAGACCCAGTACTTC | CASSRGGGQETQYF
TRBJ2-1 | TRBD1 | . | TRBV29-1 | TGCAGCGTTGAACGGCAGGGGGCCTACAATGAGCAGTTCTTC | CSVERQGAYNEQFF
TRBJ1-2 | TRBD1 | . | TRBV6-6 | TGTGCCAGCAGTTATACAGACAGGGTGGGAGGCTACACCTTC | CASSYTDRVGGYTF
TRBJ1-5 | . | . | TRBV6-5 | TGTGCCAGCAGTTACCTAGCAGGCAATCAGCCCCAGCATTTT | CASSYLAGNQPQHF
TRBJ2-4 | TRBD2 | . | TRBV28 | TGTGCCAGCAGTTTCGTTGCGGGGGGAGCCAAAAACATTCAGTACTTC | CASSFVAGGAKNIQYF
TRBJ1-1 | . | . | TRBV18 | TGTGCCAGCTCGCTTTTGACCGGGTCCATGAACACTGAAGCTTTCTTT | CASSLLTGSMNTEAFF
TRBJ2-7 | . | . | TRBV7-2 | TGTGCCAGCAGCGTAGTGTCGCTTAGATCCGGGAGCTCCTACGAGCAGTACTTC | CASSVVSLRSGSSYEQYF
TRBJ2-7 | . | . | TRBV2 | TGTGCCAGCAGTGATAGTCCTAGGGCAGGGTCCTACGAGCAGTACTTC | CASSDSPRAGSYEQYF
TRBJ2-5 | . | . | TRBV29-1 | TGCAGCGTTCCAGGTTCCGTCCAAGAGACCCAGTACTTC | CSVPGSVQETQYF
TRBJ1-5 | . | . | TRBV6-5 | TGTGCCATCAGAAAGGACAGCCTTAATCAGCCCCAGCATTTT | CAIRKDSLNQPQHF
TRBJ2-7 | . | few | TRBV11-2 | TGTGCCAGCCAAAAGAGGAGGGGGGCGTCCTACGAGCAGTACTTC | CASQKRRGASYEQYF
TRBJ1-5 | . | . | TRBV6-6 | TGTGCCAGCAGTTACGAGGGGGGGAGACAGCCCCAGCATTTT | CASSYEGGRQPQHF
TRBJ2-5 | . | few | TRBV27 | TGTGCCAGTAGTCGAGGGGCAGGGGTAGAGACCCAGTACTTC | CASSRGAGVETQYF
TRBJ2-1 | . | . | TRBV29-1 | TGCAGCGTTGGTGGCATCGGGGAGCAGTTCTTC | CSVGGIGEQFF
TRBJ2-5 | . | . | TRBV5-1 | TGCGCCAGCAGCTTCCTTATCCAAGAGACCCAGTACTTC | CASSFLIQETQYF
TRBJ2-4 | . | . | TRBV27 | TGTGCCAGCAGTTTAGTAGGGTCAAAAAACATTCAGTACTTC | CASSLVGSKNIQYF
TRBJ2-3 | TRBD2 | . | TRBV28 | TGTGCCAGCAGTTTATGGGGACTAGCGGGAGGCACAGATACGCAGTATTTT | CASSLWGLAGGTDTQYF
TRBJ1-2 | TRBD1 | . | TRBV5-6 | TGTGCCAGCAGCTTAGCCGGGACAGGGTTTCCCCTTGGCTACACCTTC | CASSLAGTGFPLGYTF
TRBJ2-5 | . | . | TRBV6-1 | TGTGCCAGCGGGCGGGCAGGAGAGACCCAGTACTTC | CASGRAGETQYF
TRBJ1-5 | . | few | TRBV20-1 | TGCAGTGTTGGGGGCAATCAGCCCCAGCATTTT | CSVGGNQPQHF
TRBJ1-5 | . | . | TRBV30 | TGTGCCTGGAACTTAGGCCTCGAGCAGCCCCAGCATTTT | CAWNLGLEQPQHF
TRBJ2-2 | TRBD1 | . | TRBV18 | TGTGCCAGCTCACCACCCGGACAGGAGTACACCGGGGAGCTGTTTTTT | CASSPPGQEYTGELFF
TRBJ2-3 | TRBD2 | . | TRBV6-5 | TGTGCCAGCAACGTAGCTAGCGGGAATGGTACGCAGTATTTT | CASNVASGNGTQYF
TRBJ2-2 | TRBD2 | few | TRBV25-1 | TGTGCCAGCAAGACTAGCGGGAGGGCCCCGAACACCGGGGAGCTGTTTTTT | CASKTSGRAPNTGELFF
TRBJ2-7 | . | . | TRBV7-9 | TGTGCCAGCAGCTACGGGGGCTCCTACGAGCAGTACTTC | CASSYGGSYEQYF
TRBJ2-1 | TRBD2 | . | TRBV7-8 | TGTGCCAGCAGCCTTGGACTAGCGGGGTACAATGAGCAGTTCTTC | CASSLGLAGYNEQFF
TRBJ2-3 | . | . | TRBV29-1 | TGCAGCGTTGGAGTCCCTCCGCGCACAGATACGCAGTATTTT | CSVGVPPRTDTQYF
TRBJ1-5 | . | . | TRBV30 | TGTGCCTGGAGTGTTGGCAGCAATCAGCCCCAGCATTTT | CAWSVGSNQPQHF
TRBJ2-1 | TRBD2 | few | TRBV2 | TGTGCCAGCAGTGAACAGTTAGCGGGGGGCAATGAGCAGTTCTTC | CASSEQLAGGNEQFF
TRBJ2-1 | TRBD2 | few | TRBV28 | TGTGCCAGCAGAGCGGGGGGACTGTCCGCGTCGGAGCAGTTCTTC | CASRAGGLSASEQFF
TRBJ2-6 | . | . | TRBV9 | TGTGCCAGCACTCGGGAGCCTGGGGCCAACGTCCTGACTTTC | CASTREPGANVLTF
TRBJ2-5 | . | . | TRBV29-1 | TGCAGCGTTGGCTCGGCAGTGCAAGAGACCCAGTACTTC | CSVGSAVQETQYF
TRBJ1-2 | . | . | TRBV4-1 | TGCGCCAGCAGCCAAGGGAATATCTATGGCTACACCTTC | CASSQGNIYGYTF
TRBJ1-1 | . | few | TRBV9 | TGTGCCAGCAGCGTAGAGGACACTGAAGCTTTCTTT | CASSVEDTEAFF
TRBJ1-5 | TRBD1 | . | TRBV7-2 | TGTGCCAGCAGCTGGGCACAGGGGCACAATCAGCCCCAGCATTTT | CASSWAQGHNQPQHF
TRBJ2-7 | . | few | TRBV9 | TGTGCCAGCAGCGTAGGCACGGGCGAGCAGTACTTC | CASSVGTGEQYF
TRBJ2-7 | TRBD1 | . | TRBV5-1 | TGCGCCAGCAGCTCGTTGGGACAGGGCTCCTACGAGCAGTACTTC | CASSSLGQGSYEQYF
TRBJ2-5 | . | . | TRBV23-1 | TGCGCCAGAGGTGAACAAGAGACCCAGTACTTC | CARGEQETQYF
TRBJ2-1 | . | . | TRBV5-4 | TGTGCCAGCAGCTTTGGGGGCGCAGGGAATGAGCAGTTCTTC | CASSFGGAGNEQFF
TRBJ2-7 | . | . | TRBV11-2 | TGTGCCAGCAGCCGCCAATCACACGGGACCTACGAGCAGTACTTC | CASSRQSHGTYEQYF
TRBJ2-1 | . | . | TRBV7-9 | TGTGCCAGCATCGGGGCGCCAGGCAATGAGCAGTTCTTC | CASIGAPGNEQFF
TRBJ2-4 | . | . | TRBV29-1 | TGCAGCGTTGAATTGGCAGGTAGAGGAGACATTCAGTACTTC | CSVELAGRGDIQYF
TRBJ1-4 | . | . | TRBV29-1 | TGCAGCGTTGCAAGGGTGCGCGGCGAAAAACTGTTTTTT | CSVARVRGEKLFF
TRBJ2-2 | TRBD2 | . | TRBV11-3 | TGTGCCAGCAGCTTACTAGCGGGGAACACCGGGGAGCTGTTTTTT | CASSLLAGNTGELFF
TRBJ2-7 | . | . | TRBV2 | TGTGCCAGCAGCGATACAGGGAACGAGCAGTACTTC | CASSDTGNEQYF
TRBJ2-7 | . | . | TRBV29-1 | TGCAGCTACAGCGGAGGCTACGAGCAGTACTTC | CSYSGGYEQYF
TRBJ2-6 | . | . | TRBV9 | TGTGCCAGCAGCGATTACCCTGGGGCCAACGTCCTGACTTTC | CASSDYPGANVLTF
TRBJ2-4 | . | . | TRBV11-2 | TGTGCCAGCAGGCCCGGAAGGGGGGAGAGAGGGGTAGCCAAAAACATTCAGTACTTC | CASRPGRGERGVAKNIQYF
TRBJ1-5 | . | few | TRBV2 | TGTGCCAGCAGTGGGGACAATCAGCCCCAGCATTTT | CASSGDNQPQHF
TRBJ2-4 | . | . | TRBV27 | TGTGCCAGCAGTCCCTACGCTGACAGCGACAAAAACATTCAGTACTTC | CASSPYADSDKNIQYF